The sequence of this T cell receptor beta chain was determined in a study of CD8+ T cells in alopecia areata. Overall study findings and caveats: Scalp clonality, together with expanded CD8+ clones among the top 100, fell significantly with tofacitinib.

Extraction and reverse transcription of RNA yielded cDNA as the sequencing template. The assay was immunoSEQ multiplex PCR, and TCRdb's table has in-frame clones only and misses some. Counted here are 200,000 or so clones, over 40% occurring once; the ten biggest clones make up over 2%. The CDR3 runs 15 residues. The germline CDR1 and CDR2 sequences are SNHLY and FYNNEI. The V gene lost 5 bases and the J gene lost 13 bases, with 24 bases spanning the gap. This clone was recorded a few times. No antigen is known for it. Treatment described: oral pan-JAK inhibitor, 5-10 mg twice daily. Sample: CD4+ T cells sorted from blood, taken at approximately week 37, from a patient treated with tofacitinib. The J gene is TRBJ2-4, the V gene TRBV2, with D tentatively TRBD1 (5 bases). The receptor was isolated from a human donor with alopecia areata. CDR3 sequence reads: CASSSPQGSQVLQYF. DNA of the CDR3: TGTGCCAGCAGTTCACCTCAGGGATCCCAGGTCCTACAGTACTTC.